This T cell receptor (beta chain) was sequenced in a study of blood T cell repertoires in COVID-19. Whole-study context: The samples span acute and convalescent COVID-19 from the United States, Italy and Spain. From T cells, B-cell-depleted T cells, or PBMCs came the material, which was cDNA or gDNA.

Trimming removed 4 bases from V and 2 bases from J, with 8 bases in between. This CDR3 comprises 13 residues. The germline V gene encodes CDR1 KGHSH and CDR2 LQKENI. Study processing details: Estimates of nucleated cell counts were drawn from the amplification of reference gene primers. Here immunoSEQ multiplex PCR was the method, and the copy in TCRdb shows in-frame clones only, minus some. D and trimming come from the DNA, and the V and J calls and clone size come from that table. Seen here are 150,000 to 200,000 clones, approximately 86% observed once, and the top ten hold roughly 8.2%. The origin of this receptor is a man aged 60 to 75 with acute or convalescent COVID-19. The V and J genes are TRBV18 and TRBJ2-5; possibly TRBD2 for D (6 bases). Material for sequencing was peripheral blood. CDR3 DNA sequence: TGTGCCAGCTCACGGGACTTTCAAGAGACCCAGTACTTC. Protein product: CASSRDFQETQYF.